The present entry profiles one T cell receptor (beta chain) with its context. This sample was included in a study of blood T cell repertoires in COVID-19. For the study at large: Material from acute and convalescent COVID-19 was sourced from the United States, Italy and Spain. T cells, B-cell-depleted T cells, or PBMCs provided the cDNA or gDNA that served as material.

In the study's own analysis: Reference gene primer amplification yielded estimated nucleated cell counts. TCRdb's copy holds only in-frame clones and misses some; the assay was immunoSEQ multiplex PCR. V, J and clone size were drawn from that table, and D and trimming were deduced from the DNA. The sample includes some 200,000 clones, roughly 82% of them seen just once. What was sequenced was peripheral blood. The sequence was obtained from a woman in her forties who had recovered from COVID-19.

CDR3 amino acids: CASSGHRIEAFF. CDR3 DNA: TGTGCCAGCAGTGGTCACAGGATTGAAGCTTTCTTT. This rearrangement joins TRBV2 to TRBJ1-1; D might be TRBD1 (5 bases). The germline CDR1 and CDR2 sequences are SNHLY and FYNNEI. The CDR3 has 12 residues. Trimming cost V 4 bases and J 7 bases, with 10 bases left between them.